This T cell receptor (beta chain) was documented in a study of siplizumab effects on memory and regulatory T cells. Study findings and constraints: An assignable naive or memory phenotype was lacking in roughly 80-95% of proliferating CD4+ or CD8+ clones.

This clone has more than one count but fewer than ten. Its antigen is currently unknown. Here immunoSEQ multiplex PCR was the method, and the copy in TCRdb shows in-frame clones only, minus some. The sample has some 100,000 clones, approximately 92% seen once. The specimen sequenced was CD4+ T cells sorted from blood. This TCR came from a human donor in good health. Some clones in this sample may be carry-over from other donors' samples.

CDR3 in DNA: TGTGCCAGCAGTCAACGGACACGGCCCATGGGGGCTGAAGCTTTCTTT. Translated, it gives CASSQRTRPMGAEAFF. This chain links TRBV27 with TRBJ1-1; TRBD1 is a possible D gene (5 bases). The CDR3 has 16 residues. Germline CDR1 reads MNHEY; CDR2 reads SMNVEV (reference sequence). V was clipped by 5 bases and J by 6 bases, with 22 bases between them.